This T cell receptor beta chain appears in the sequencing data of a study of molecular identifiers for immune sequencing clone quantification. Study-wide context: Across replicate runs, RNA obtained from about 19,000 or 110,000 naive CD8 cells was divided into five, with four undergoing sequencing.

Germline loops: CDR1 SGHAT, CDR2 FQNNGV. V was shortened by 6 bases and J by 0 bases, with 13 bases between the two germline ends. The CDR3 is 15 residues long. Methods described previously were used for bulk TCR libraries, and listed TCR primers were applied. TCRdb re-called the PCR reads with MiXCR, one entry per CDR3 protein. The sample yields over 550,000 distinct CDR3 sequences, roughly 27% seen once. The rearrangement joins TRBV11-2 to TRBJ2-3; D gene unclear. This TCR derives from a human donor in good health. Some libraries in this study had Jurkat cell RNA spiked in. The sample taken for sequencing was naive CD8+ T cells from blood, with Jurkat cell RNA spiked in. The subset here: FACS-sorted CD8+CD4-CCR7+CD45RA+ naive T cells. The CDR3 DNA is TGTGCCAGCAGTCGATTTCCGGCTAGCACAGATACGCAGTATTTT. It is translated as CASSRFPASTDTQYF.